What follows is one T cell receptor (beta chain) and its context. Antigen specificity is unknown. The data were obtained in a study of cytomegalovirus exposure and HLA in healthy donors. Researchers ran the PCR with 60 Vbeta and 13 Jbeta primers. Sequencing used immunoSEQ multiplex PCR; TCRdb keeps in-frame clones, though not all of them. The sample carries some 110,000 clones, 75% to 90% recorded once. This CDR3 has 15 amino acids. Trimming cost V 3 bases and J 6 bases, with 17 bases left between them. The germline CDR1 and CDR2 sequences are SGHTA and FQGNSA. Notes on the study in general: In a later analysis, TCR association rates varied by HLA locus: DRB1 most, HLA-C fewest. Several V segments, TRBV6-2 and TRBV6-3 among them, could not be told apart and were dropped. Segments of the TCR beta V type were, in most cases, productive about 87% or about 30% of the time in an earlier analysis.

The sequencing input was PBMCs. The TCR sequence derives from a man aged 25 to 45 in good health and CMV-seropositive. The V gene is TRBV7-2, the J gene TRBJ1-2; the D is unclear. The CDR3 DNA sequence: TGTGCCAGCAGCTTTGGTGCGGGCATACTTAATGGCTACACCTTC. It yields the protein CASSFGAGILNGYTF.